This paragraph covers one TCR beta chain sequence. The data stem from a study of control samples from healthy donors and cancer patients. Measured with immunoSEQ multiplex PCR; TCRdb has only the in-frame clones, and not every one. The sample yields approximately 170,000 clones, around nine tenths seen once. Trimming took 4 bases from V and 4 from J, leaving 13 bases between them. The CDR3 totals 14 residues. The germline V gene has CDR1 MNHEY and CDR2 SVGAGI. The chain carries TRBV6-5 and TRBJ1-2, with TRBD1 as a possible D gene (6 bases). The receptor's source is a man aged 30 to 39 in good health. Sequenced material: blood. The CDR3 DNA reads TGTGCCAGCAGTTCGATGGGGGGCGGCTATGGCTACACCTTC. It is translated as CASSSMGGGYGYTF.